This passage covers 20 T cell receptor beta chains from one sample sequenced in a study of control samples from healthy donors and cancer patients. Using immunoSEQ multiplex PCR, the repertoire was profiled, and TCRdb retains in-frame clones only, with some absent. The profile shows about 180,000 clones, about 90% of them singletons. The sample comprised blood. The source is a woman aged 45-65 years in good health.

The rearrangement joins TRBV28 to TRBJ1-5, with D uncertain. Per germline, CDR1 MDHEN and CDR2 SYDVKM. The V end was cut by 7 bases, the J end by 7 bases, with 11 bases between. The CDR3 has 12 amino acids. This CDR3 reads CASNYPSQPQHF. CDR3 in DNA: TGTGCCAGCAATTACCCCTCCCAGCCCCAGCATTTT.

V gene TRBV6-5 combines with J gene TRBJ1-2; the D is unclear. This CDR3 contains 15 residues. Germline CDR1 and CDR2: MNHEY and SVGAGI. Trimming took off 7 bases at V and 4 bases at J, with 19 bases between the two ends. CDR3 loop: CASTTRGGTVYGYTF. CDR3 coding DNA: TGTGCCAGCACTACCCGAGGAGGCACAGTCTATGGCTACACCTTC.

This clone was counted between two and nine times. The same CDR3 arises from other DNA sequences in this sample as well. DNA of the CDR3: TGTGCCAGCAGCGTAGGGGCGGGGGGTGCCAATGAGCAGTTCTTC. Its translation: CASSVGAGGANEQFF. This chain joins TRBV9 and TRBJ2-1; 8 bases agree with TRBD2. With 0 bases clipped from V and 6 bases from J, the junction kept 5 bases outside the gene matches. This CDR3 has 15 residues. In germline, CDR1 is SGDLS, CDR2 YYNGEE.

V and J are TRBV7-2 and TRBJ2-1, with D perhaps TRBD1 (6 bases). Looked up from germline, CDR1 is SGHTA and CDR2 is FQGNSA. CDR3 length: 15 residues. The V and J ends lost 5 bases and 4 bases respectively, with 15 bases between them. The CDR3 DNA follows: TGTGCCAGCAGCCACACCCGGGACACTTACAATGAGCAGTTCTTC. Translated: CASSHTRDTYNEQFF.

This chain uses TRBV18 with TRBJ2-7; no clear D. Germline CDR1 reads KGHSH; CDR2 reads LQKENI. V was pared by 2 bases and J by 2 bases, with 10 bases between. The CDR3 is made up of 14 amino acids. CDR3 loop: CASSPGVLPYEQYF. The CDR3 region has the DNA TGTGCCAGCTCACCAGGGGTGCTCCCCTACGAGCAGTACTTC. Filled out from reference TRBV18 and TRBJ2-7, the complete variable domain reads NAGVMQNPRHLVRRRGQEARLRCSPMKGHSHVYWYRQLPEEGLKFMVYLQKENIIDESGMPKERFSAEFPKEGPSILRIQQVVRGDSAAYFCASSPGVLPYEQYFGPGTRLTVT.

The V gene is TRBV10-3, the J gene TRBJ1-2; D gene unclear. CDR3 size: 16 residues. Germline lookup yields CDR1 ENHRY and CDR2 SYGVKD. With 6 bases removed from V and 4 bases from J, the gap between germline ends came to 21 bases. Here the CDR3 reads CAIRLKIGPSLYGYTF. The CDR3 DNA reads TGTGCCATCAGGCTGAAAATCGGTCCCAGCCTCTATGGCTACACCTTC.

J is TRBJ1-2 and V is TRBV6-1, with 10 bases matching TRBD1. The CDR3 is 14 amino acids. Germline V lookup: CDR1 MNHNS, CDR2 SASEGT. Trimming cost V 3 bases and J 2 bases; bases outside gene matches: 0. The CDR3 DNA sequence: TGTGCCAGCAGTGAGGACAGGGGGAACTATGGCTACACCTTC. Translating it yields CASSEDRGNYGYTF.

The rearrangement links TRBV28 to TRBJ2-7, with D hard to call. The CDR3 runs 14 residues. Germline V gene lookup returns CDR1 MDHEN and CDR2 SYDVKM. The V end was cut by 3 bases, the J end by 3 bases, with 12 bases between. The CDR3 loop is CASSLRWGFYEQYF. In DNA form, the CDR3 reads TGTGCCAGCAGTTTGAGATGGGGATTCTACGAGCAGTACTTC.

The V call is TRBV7-2, the J call TRBJ2-3, with D perhaps assigned TRBD1 or TRBD2 (5 bases each). The germline gives CDR1 SGHTA, CDR2 FQGNSA. Trimming pared 4 bases from V and 6 bases from J, leaving 26 bases between. CDR3 length: 18 residues. Written as DNA, the CDR3 is TGTGCCAGCAGCTCATCCCCCCGACAAAACCGGGGCGTTGATACGCAGTATTTT. Protein: CASSSSPRQNRGVDTQYF.

This clone was detected a few times. The V and J genes are TRBV7-8 and TRBJ2-7, with TRBD1 matching over 7 bases. V gave up 5 bases and J gave up 3 bases; unmatched junction bases: 7. This CDR3 is built from 14 residues. Per the germline V gene, CDR1 is SGHVS and CDR2 is FQNEAQ. The CDR3 here is CASSLGQAGYEQYF. The CDR3 nucleotides are TGTGCCAGCAGCCTCGGACAGGCGGGCTACGAGCAGTACTTC.

This rearrangement joins TRBV5-4 to TRBJ1-6; possibly TRBD1 for D (5 bases). The V end lost 6 bases, the J end lost 9 bases, and 22 bases lay between the germline ends. Germline V gene lookup returns CDR1 SGHNT and CDR2 YYREEE (reference sequence). The length of the CDR3 is 16 residues. The CDR3 DNA follows: TGTGCCAGCATCACCGGGGGGAGGGTCAGACTTTCACCCCTCCACTTT. Amino acids: CASITGGRVRLSPLHF.

The V gene is TRBV14, the J gene TRBJ1-1; no firm D call. Germline V gene lookup returns CDR1 SGHDN and CDR2 FVKESK. This CDR3 comprises 13 residues. V shed 0 bases and J shed 10 bases, with 12 bases lying between them. This CDR3 is CASSQDEGRRAFF. CDR3 bases: TGTGCCAGCAGCCAAGATGAGGGAAGAAGAGCTTTCTTT.

This chain links TRBV5-6 with TRBJ2-2; D call uncertain. Germline V lookup: CDR1 SGHDT, CDR2 YYEEEE. The germline V and J ends were trimmed by 0 bases and 2 bases, with 11 bases remaining between them. The CDR3 extends over 16 amino acids. The chain's CDR3 is CASSLGRHQNTGELFF. The CDR3 bases are TGTGCCAGCAGCTTGGGTCGCCACCAAAACACCGGGGAGCTGTTTTTT.

V and J are TRBV4-1 and TRBJ2-1, with TRBD2 matching over 12 bases. Germline V lookup: CDR1 MGHRA, CDR2 YSYEKL. The CDR3 has 20 residues. The junction had 18 bases not matched to a gene; V was cut back by 0 bases and J by 9 bases. The CDR3 DNA follows: TGCGCCAGCAGCCAAGAATGGGCTAGCGGGAGGGCCGGGGGTTTAGTTGAGCAGTTCTTC. This encodes CASSQEWASGRAGGLVEQFF.

The chain links TRBV18 to TRBJ2-2, with D perhaps given as TRBD1 or TRBD2 (5 bases each). Trimming left V 1 base short and J 7 bases short, with 13 bases between. The CDR3 has 15 amino acids. CDR1 KGHSH and CDR2 LQKENI come from the germline V gene. In DNA, the CDR3 is TGTGCCAGCTCACCACGGATCGCTGGGGGCGGGGAGCTGTTTTTT. Encoded protein: CASSPRIAGGGELFF.

This chain uses TRBV18 with TRBJ2-7, with D uncertain. V was cut by 2 bases and J by 2 bases, with 7 bases left in between. CDR3 length: 13 amino acids. Looked up from germline, CDR1 is KGHSH and CDR2 is LQKENI. Here the CDR3 reads CASSPRLTYEQYF. The CDR3 nucleotides are TGTGCCAGCTCACCAAGATTAACCTACGAGCAGTACTTC. The full variable domain, its missing parts supplied by reference TRBV18 and TRBJ2-7, is NAGVMQNPRHLVRRRGQEARLRCSPMKGHSHVYWYRQLPEEGLKFMVYLQKENIIDESGMPKERFSAEFPKEGPSILRIQQVVRGDSAAYFCASSPRLTYEQYFGPGTRLTVT.

The gene calls are TRBV30 and TRBJ1-3, with D uncertain. Germline CDR1 GTSNPN, CDR2 SVGIG (reference sequence). V lost 4 bases and J lost 2, with 9 bases in between. The CDR3 extends over 13 amino acids. For the CDR3, the DNA is TGTGCCTGGACCCCCAATACTGGAAACACCATATATTTT. Its translation: CAWTPNTGNTIYF.

This clone was seen once. V and J are TRBV12-5 and TRBJ2-1, with 8 bases matching TRBD1. There are 14 residues in the CDR3. The trim removed 4 bases at V and 7 bases at J, leaving 6 bases unmatched. CDR1 is LGHNT and CDR2 is FRNRAP in the germline V gene. Written as DNA, the CDR3 is TGTGCTAGTGGTTCACCGGGACAGGTTAATGAGCAGTTCTTC. The encoded protein is CASGSPGQVNEQFF.

The J gene is TRBJ1-1, the V gene TRBV13; 12 positions match TRBD1. The V and J ends lost 4 bases and 7 bases, in that order; junction bases with no gene match: 13. CDR1 and CDR2 (germline): PRHDT, FYEKMQ (reference sequence). The CDR3 sequence is 17 residues long. The CDR3 bases are TGTGCCAGCAGCTGGGGTCTGGGACAGGGGGCGCAGGGTGAAGCTTTCTTT. This sequence encodes CASSWGLGQGAQGEAFF.

The V call is TRBV27, the J call TRBJ1-2; unclear D gene. This CDR3 is built from 15 residues. Looked up from germline, CDR1 is MNHEY and CDR2 is SMNVEV (reference sequence). Deletions cut 3 bases from V and 4 bases from J, with 15 bases between. The CDR3 nucleotides read TGTGCCAGCAGTTTGGACTCTGATATTTCCTATGGCTACACCTTC. Translating gives CASSLDSDISYGYTF.